These 26 T cell receptor beta chains were sequenced from one sample in a study of graft-versus-host responses after intestinal transplantation. Profiled with immunoSEQ multiplex PCR; TCRdb holds only in-frame clones, not every one. The repertoire holds 85,000 to 100,000 clones, with roughly 90% as singletons. Antigens for these TCRs are unknown. The sample in question was unstimulated CD4+ T cells sorted from spleen or lymph node cells, obtained before intestinal transplant. The source is a human donor who received an intestinal transplant.

The chain joins TRBV18 to TRBJ2-1, with TRBD2 matching 7 bases. This CDR3 has 15 amino acids. CDR1 KGHSH and CDR2 LQKENI come from the germline V gene. V lost 2 bases and J lost 5; bases outside the gene matches: 6. The CDR3 nucleotides read TGTGCCAGCTCACCAGGGAGGGCGGTTGACAATGAGCAGTTCTTC. This codes for CASSPGRAVDNEQFF.

The chain has TRBV21-1 and TRBJ2-3; the D call TRBD1 from the table was never checked on the DNA. TRBV21-1 is annotated as a pseudogene. This CDR3 contains 16 residues. The CDR3 DNA reads TGTGCCAGCAGCGCCTTACAGGGGGCAGGGACAGATACGCAGTATTTT. Translating gives CASSALQGAGTDTQYF.

The V gene is TRBV6-5, the J gene TRBJ2-1; TRBD2 aligns across 14 bases. Germline CDR1 reads MNHEY; CDR2 reads SVGAGI. The CDR3 extends over 15 amino acids. With V trimmed by 6 bases and J by 6 bases, 4 bases remained unmatched. The CDR3 DNA is TGTGCCAGCAGAAGACTAGCGGGAGGGAGCAATGAGCAGTTCTTC. Its translation: CASRRLAGGSNEQFF.

The V call is TRBV5-4, the J call TRBJ2-3, with TRBD1 as a possible D gene (5 bases). The CDR3 covers 15 residues. V was trimmed by 4 bases and J by 4 bases, leaving 16 bases between them. CDR1 and CDR2 (germline): SGHNT, YYREEE (reference sequence). The CDR3 DNA reads TGTGCCAGCAGCCCAGGACAAGACACCGCAGATACGCAGTATTTT. It codes for CASSPGQDTADTQYF.

The chain joins TRBV5-1 to TRBJ2-7, with no clear D. Trimming pared 0 bases from V and 0 bases from J, leaving 7 bases between. The germline V gene encodes CDR1 SGHRS and CDR2 YFSETQ. The CDR3 contains 14 residues. In DNA, the CDR3 is TGCGCCAGCAGCTTGGGCACAGCCTCCTACGAGCAGTACTTC. Encoded protein: CASSLGTASYEQYF.

As for this clone: Given the absence of the conserved phenylalanine or tryptophan at the CDR3 end, a read error is likely. The rearrangement links TRBV5-1 to TRBJ2-7; D is perhaps TRBD1 (5 bases). Germline assignment: CDR1 SGHRS and CDR2 YFSETQ. This CDR3 contains 15 residues. Trimming shortened V by 1 base and J by 3 bases, and 14 bases separated the two germline ends. The CDR3 nucleotides read TGCGCCAGCAGCTTGTCCAGCCAGCAGGGCTACGAGCAGTACCTC. Its protein is CASSLSSQQGYEQYL.

The V gene is TRBV9, the J gene TRBJ2-3, with D possibly matching TRBD2 (5 bases). This CDR3 is built from 16 residues. Germline V CDR1 and CDR2: SGDLS, YYNGEE. The V end lost 0 bases, the J end lost 5 bases, and 16 bases lay between the germline ends. The CDR3 nucleotides are TGTGCCAGCAGCGTAGCTCCCACTAGATTGAGAGATACGCAGTATTTT. It encodes CASSVAPTRLRDTQYF. The full variable domain, rest sourced from reference TRBV9 and TRBJ2-3, is DSGVTQTPKHLITATGQRVTLRCSPRSGDLSVYWYQQSLDQGLQFLIQYYNGEERAKGNILERFSAQQFPDLHSELNLSSLELGDSALYFCASSVAPTRLRDTQYFGPGTRLTVL.

The V and J genes are TRBV19 and TRBJ1-5; the D is unclear. This CDR3 has 14 amino acids. Germline loops: CDR1 LNHDA, CDR2 SQIVND (reference sequence). V shed 0 bases and J shed 4 bases, with 7 bases lying between them. In DNA, the CDR3 is TGTGCCAGTAGTATAGAGGGCGGGAATCAGCCCCAGCATTTT. The encoded protein is CASSIEGGNQPQHF.

The chain has TRBV7-3 and TRBJ1-1; D is ambiguous. The CDR3 runs to 15 residues. With 0 bases removed from V and 0 bases from J, the gap between germline ends came to 8 bases. Germline V lookup: CDR1 SGHTA, CDR2 FQGTGA. The CDR3 region has the DNA TGTGCCAGCAGCTTAACTCGGGTGATGAACACTGAAGCTTTCTTT. Amino acids: CASSLTRVMNTEAFF.

The chain employs TRBV27 and TRBJ1-1; no clear D. Germline V CDR1 and CDR2: MNHEY, SMNVEV (reference sequence). This CDR3 has 16 amino acids. Trimming pared 4 bases from V and 2 bases from J, leaving 17 bases between. The CDR3 bases are TGTGCCAGCAGTTCCCCTTGGGGAGGGAGTAACACTGAAGCTTTCTTT. Its protein is CASSSPWGGSNTEAFF.

This chain joins TRBV5-4 and TRBJ2-2, with 8 bases lining up with TRBD2. Trimming at V came to 2 bases and at J to 3 bases, leaving 3 bases not matched to a gene. CDR3 size: 15 residues. Germline CDR1 is SGHNT and CDR2 is YYREEE (reference sequence). CDR3 sequence: CASSFPTSDTGELFF. CDR3 coding DNA: TGTGCCAGCAGCTTCCCGACTAGCGACACCGGGGAGCTGTTTTTT.

The chain employs TRBV4-1 and TRBJ2-5; tentative D call: TRBD1 (6 bases). V was clipped by 4 bases and J by 3 bases, with 18 bases between them. The germline V gene encodes CDR1 MGHRA and CDR2 YSYEKL. The CDR3 spans 16 residues. CDR3 loop: CASSLQPRGVEETQYF. CDR3 in DNA: TGCGCCAGCAGCCTCCAACCCAGGGGAGTAGAAGAGACCCAGTACTTC.

This chain links TRBV6-6 with TRBJ2-1; D might be TRBD1 (6 bases). V lost 4 bases and J lost 6, with 13 bases in between. Per germline, CDR1 MNHNY and CDR2 SVGAGI (reference sequence). This CDR3 has 14 amino acids. CDR3 protein: CASSLQGKVNEQFF. The CDR3 DNA is TGTGCCAGCAGTTTACAGGGCAAGGTCAATGAGCAGTTCTTC.

This chain uses TRBV11-2 with TRBJ2-1, with 7 bases that match TRBD2. Germline CDR1 reads SGHAT; CDR2 reads FQNNGV. J lost 6 bases, V lost 0 bases, and 11 bases had no gene match. The CDR3 runs to 17 residues. CDR3 sequence (DNA): TGTGCCAGCAGCTTAGATCCCCCTAGCGGAATTTCCAATGAGCAGTTCTTC. It encodes CASSLDPPSGISNEQFF.

DNA of the CDR3: TGCGCCAGCAGCCCGGGGGTAGCGGGAGGGCCACAGAACGAGCAGTACTTC. Encoded protein: CASSPGVAGGPQNEQYF. The rearrangement joins TRBV5-1 to TRBJ2-7; 11 bases map to TRBD2. The CDR3 is 17 amino acids. V trimming: 4 bases; J trimming: 5 bases; junction bases outside the gene matches: 14. The germline V gene encodes CDR1 SGHRS and CDR2 YFSETQ.

This clone was observed once. V is TRBV5-4 and J is TRBJ2-3; 9 bases map to TRBD2. The CDR3 consists of 15 residues. The V segment lost 4 bases and the J segment 3 bases; nucleotides outside the gene matches: 6. Germline CDR1 and CDR2: SGHNT and YYREEE (reference sequence). The CDR3 spells CASSPALAGTDTQYF. CDR3 nucleotide sequence: TGTGCCAGCAGCCCAGCCCTAGCGGGGACAGATACGCAGTATTTT.

The chain combines TRBV15 with TRBJ2-2; D might be TRBD2 (5 bases). V dropped 1 base and J dropped 5 bases, with 17 bases sitting between them. This CDR3 is built from 17 residues. Germline CDR1 and CDR2: LNHNV and YYDKDF (reference sequence). The CDR3 loop reads CATSRGPNTRGTGELFF. The CDR3 DNA is TGTGCCACCAGCAGAGGTCCGAACACTAGAGGGACCGGGGAGCTGTTTTTT.

The chain combines TRBV6-6 with TRBJ1-5, with D possibly TRBD1 on 5 matching bases. The ends were cut back, 6 bases at V and 4 bases at J, with 10 bases in the middle. The CDR3 sequence is 13 residues long. Germline V lookup: CDR1 MNHNY, CDR2 SVGAGI (reference sequence). CDR3 sequence (DNA): TGTGCCAGCAGAGACGGGGGAAATCAGCCCCAGCATTTT. Amino acid sequence: CASRDGGNQPQHF.

This sequence joins TRBV18 and TRBJ2-5; 10 bases line up with TRBD2. The ends lost 2 bases at V and 1 base at J; junction bases unmatched: 4. Germline V lookup: CDR1 KGHSH, CDR2 LQKENI. The CDR3 covers 16 residues. CDR3 in DNA: TGTGCCAGCTCACCAAGTAGCGGGAGGCCCCAAGAGACCCAGTACTTC. It specifies CASSPSSGRPQETQYF.

The chain joins TRBV29-1 to TRBJ1-2; 8 bases match TRBD1. The CDR3 totals 13 residues. Germline V lookup: CDR1 SQVTM, CDR2 ANQGSEA. The junction had 7 bases not matched to a gene; V was cut back by 3 bases and J by 7 bases. The CDR3, as DNA: TGCAGCGTTGATCGGCAGGGGGCCGGTGGCTACACCTTC. It encodes CSVDRQGAGGYTF. The variable domain in full, with the rest retrieved from reference TRBV29-1 and TRBJ1-2, is SAVISQKPSRDICQRGTSLTIQCQVDSQVTMMFWYRQQPGQSLTLIATANQGSEATYESGFVIDKFPISRPNLTFSTLTVSNMSPEDSSIYLCSVDRQGAGGYTFGSGTRLTVV.

The chain is built from TRBV10-3 and TRBJ1-3; D perhaps matches TRBD1 (5 bases). The germline gives CDR1 ENHRY, CDR2 SYGVKD. The ends were cut back, 0 bases at V and 1 base at J, with 7 bases in the middle. CDR3 length: 15 residues. The CDR3: CAISESGGSGNTIYF. The CDR3 DNA is TGTGCCATCAGTGAGTCGGGGGGATCTGGAAACACCATATATTTT.

The CDR3 here is CASSFFGQGSNEQFF. The CDR3 DNA follows: TGTGCCAGCAGCTTCTTCGGGCAGGGTTCGAATGAGCAGTTCTTC. The chain carries TRBV5-6 and TRBJ2-1; weak D call: TRBD1 (5 bases). The length of the CDR3 is 15 residues. Germline V CDR1 and CDR2: SGHDT, YYEEEE. Trimming shortened V by 2 bases and J by 7 bases, and 16 bases separated the two germline ends.

This sequence joins TRBV7-8 and TRBJ2-1; 10 nucleotides match TRBD1. The junction had 7 bases not matched to a gene; V was cut back by 5 bases and J by 6 bases. Germline lookup yields CDR1 SGHVS and CDR2 FQNEAQ. The CDR3 contains 15 residues. CDR3 sequence: CASSLRDRGINEQFF. The CDR3 DNA follows: TGTGCCAGCAGCCTCCGGGACAGGGGCATCAATGAGCAGTTCTTC.

In its sample, this clone was seen once. V and J are TRBV6-5 and TRBJ2-1; 7 bases agree with TRBD1. Trimming at V came to 5 bases and at J to 3 bases, leaving 7 bases not matched to a gene. CDR1 MNHEY and CDR2 SVGAGI come from the germline V gene. This CDR3 comprises 15 residues. For the CDR3, the DNA is TGTGCCAGCAGTCAGGGACAGCCGCTCTACAATGAGCAGTTCTTC. This sequence encodes CASSQGQPLYNEQFF.

The chain uses TRBV5-1 and TRBJ2-5; a weak D match, TRBD1 (5 bases). Germline V gives CDR1 SGHRS, CDR2 YFSETQ. This CDR3 has 16 amino acids. Trimming took 0 bases from V and 2 from J, leaving 14 bases between them. CDR3 protein: CASSLVIGHYQETQYF. CDR3 nucleotide sequence: TGCGCCAGCAGCTTGGTAATCGGACACTATCAAGAGACCCAGTACTTC.

V and J are TRBV6-1 and TRBJ2-3; D call uncertain. The CDR3 runs to 14 residues. Germline CDR1 MNHNS, CDR2 SASEGT. The V end was cut by 7 bases, the J end by 0 bases, with 11 bases between. The CDR3 loop reads CASNEMTSTDTQYF. The CDR3 DNA reads TGTGCCAGCAATGAGATGACTAGCACAGATACGCAGTATTTT.